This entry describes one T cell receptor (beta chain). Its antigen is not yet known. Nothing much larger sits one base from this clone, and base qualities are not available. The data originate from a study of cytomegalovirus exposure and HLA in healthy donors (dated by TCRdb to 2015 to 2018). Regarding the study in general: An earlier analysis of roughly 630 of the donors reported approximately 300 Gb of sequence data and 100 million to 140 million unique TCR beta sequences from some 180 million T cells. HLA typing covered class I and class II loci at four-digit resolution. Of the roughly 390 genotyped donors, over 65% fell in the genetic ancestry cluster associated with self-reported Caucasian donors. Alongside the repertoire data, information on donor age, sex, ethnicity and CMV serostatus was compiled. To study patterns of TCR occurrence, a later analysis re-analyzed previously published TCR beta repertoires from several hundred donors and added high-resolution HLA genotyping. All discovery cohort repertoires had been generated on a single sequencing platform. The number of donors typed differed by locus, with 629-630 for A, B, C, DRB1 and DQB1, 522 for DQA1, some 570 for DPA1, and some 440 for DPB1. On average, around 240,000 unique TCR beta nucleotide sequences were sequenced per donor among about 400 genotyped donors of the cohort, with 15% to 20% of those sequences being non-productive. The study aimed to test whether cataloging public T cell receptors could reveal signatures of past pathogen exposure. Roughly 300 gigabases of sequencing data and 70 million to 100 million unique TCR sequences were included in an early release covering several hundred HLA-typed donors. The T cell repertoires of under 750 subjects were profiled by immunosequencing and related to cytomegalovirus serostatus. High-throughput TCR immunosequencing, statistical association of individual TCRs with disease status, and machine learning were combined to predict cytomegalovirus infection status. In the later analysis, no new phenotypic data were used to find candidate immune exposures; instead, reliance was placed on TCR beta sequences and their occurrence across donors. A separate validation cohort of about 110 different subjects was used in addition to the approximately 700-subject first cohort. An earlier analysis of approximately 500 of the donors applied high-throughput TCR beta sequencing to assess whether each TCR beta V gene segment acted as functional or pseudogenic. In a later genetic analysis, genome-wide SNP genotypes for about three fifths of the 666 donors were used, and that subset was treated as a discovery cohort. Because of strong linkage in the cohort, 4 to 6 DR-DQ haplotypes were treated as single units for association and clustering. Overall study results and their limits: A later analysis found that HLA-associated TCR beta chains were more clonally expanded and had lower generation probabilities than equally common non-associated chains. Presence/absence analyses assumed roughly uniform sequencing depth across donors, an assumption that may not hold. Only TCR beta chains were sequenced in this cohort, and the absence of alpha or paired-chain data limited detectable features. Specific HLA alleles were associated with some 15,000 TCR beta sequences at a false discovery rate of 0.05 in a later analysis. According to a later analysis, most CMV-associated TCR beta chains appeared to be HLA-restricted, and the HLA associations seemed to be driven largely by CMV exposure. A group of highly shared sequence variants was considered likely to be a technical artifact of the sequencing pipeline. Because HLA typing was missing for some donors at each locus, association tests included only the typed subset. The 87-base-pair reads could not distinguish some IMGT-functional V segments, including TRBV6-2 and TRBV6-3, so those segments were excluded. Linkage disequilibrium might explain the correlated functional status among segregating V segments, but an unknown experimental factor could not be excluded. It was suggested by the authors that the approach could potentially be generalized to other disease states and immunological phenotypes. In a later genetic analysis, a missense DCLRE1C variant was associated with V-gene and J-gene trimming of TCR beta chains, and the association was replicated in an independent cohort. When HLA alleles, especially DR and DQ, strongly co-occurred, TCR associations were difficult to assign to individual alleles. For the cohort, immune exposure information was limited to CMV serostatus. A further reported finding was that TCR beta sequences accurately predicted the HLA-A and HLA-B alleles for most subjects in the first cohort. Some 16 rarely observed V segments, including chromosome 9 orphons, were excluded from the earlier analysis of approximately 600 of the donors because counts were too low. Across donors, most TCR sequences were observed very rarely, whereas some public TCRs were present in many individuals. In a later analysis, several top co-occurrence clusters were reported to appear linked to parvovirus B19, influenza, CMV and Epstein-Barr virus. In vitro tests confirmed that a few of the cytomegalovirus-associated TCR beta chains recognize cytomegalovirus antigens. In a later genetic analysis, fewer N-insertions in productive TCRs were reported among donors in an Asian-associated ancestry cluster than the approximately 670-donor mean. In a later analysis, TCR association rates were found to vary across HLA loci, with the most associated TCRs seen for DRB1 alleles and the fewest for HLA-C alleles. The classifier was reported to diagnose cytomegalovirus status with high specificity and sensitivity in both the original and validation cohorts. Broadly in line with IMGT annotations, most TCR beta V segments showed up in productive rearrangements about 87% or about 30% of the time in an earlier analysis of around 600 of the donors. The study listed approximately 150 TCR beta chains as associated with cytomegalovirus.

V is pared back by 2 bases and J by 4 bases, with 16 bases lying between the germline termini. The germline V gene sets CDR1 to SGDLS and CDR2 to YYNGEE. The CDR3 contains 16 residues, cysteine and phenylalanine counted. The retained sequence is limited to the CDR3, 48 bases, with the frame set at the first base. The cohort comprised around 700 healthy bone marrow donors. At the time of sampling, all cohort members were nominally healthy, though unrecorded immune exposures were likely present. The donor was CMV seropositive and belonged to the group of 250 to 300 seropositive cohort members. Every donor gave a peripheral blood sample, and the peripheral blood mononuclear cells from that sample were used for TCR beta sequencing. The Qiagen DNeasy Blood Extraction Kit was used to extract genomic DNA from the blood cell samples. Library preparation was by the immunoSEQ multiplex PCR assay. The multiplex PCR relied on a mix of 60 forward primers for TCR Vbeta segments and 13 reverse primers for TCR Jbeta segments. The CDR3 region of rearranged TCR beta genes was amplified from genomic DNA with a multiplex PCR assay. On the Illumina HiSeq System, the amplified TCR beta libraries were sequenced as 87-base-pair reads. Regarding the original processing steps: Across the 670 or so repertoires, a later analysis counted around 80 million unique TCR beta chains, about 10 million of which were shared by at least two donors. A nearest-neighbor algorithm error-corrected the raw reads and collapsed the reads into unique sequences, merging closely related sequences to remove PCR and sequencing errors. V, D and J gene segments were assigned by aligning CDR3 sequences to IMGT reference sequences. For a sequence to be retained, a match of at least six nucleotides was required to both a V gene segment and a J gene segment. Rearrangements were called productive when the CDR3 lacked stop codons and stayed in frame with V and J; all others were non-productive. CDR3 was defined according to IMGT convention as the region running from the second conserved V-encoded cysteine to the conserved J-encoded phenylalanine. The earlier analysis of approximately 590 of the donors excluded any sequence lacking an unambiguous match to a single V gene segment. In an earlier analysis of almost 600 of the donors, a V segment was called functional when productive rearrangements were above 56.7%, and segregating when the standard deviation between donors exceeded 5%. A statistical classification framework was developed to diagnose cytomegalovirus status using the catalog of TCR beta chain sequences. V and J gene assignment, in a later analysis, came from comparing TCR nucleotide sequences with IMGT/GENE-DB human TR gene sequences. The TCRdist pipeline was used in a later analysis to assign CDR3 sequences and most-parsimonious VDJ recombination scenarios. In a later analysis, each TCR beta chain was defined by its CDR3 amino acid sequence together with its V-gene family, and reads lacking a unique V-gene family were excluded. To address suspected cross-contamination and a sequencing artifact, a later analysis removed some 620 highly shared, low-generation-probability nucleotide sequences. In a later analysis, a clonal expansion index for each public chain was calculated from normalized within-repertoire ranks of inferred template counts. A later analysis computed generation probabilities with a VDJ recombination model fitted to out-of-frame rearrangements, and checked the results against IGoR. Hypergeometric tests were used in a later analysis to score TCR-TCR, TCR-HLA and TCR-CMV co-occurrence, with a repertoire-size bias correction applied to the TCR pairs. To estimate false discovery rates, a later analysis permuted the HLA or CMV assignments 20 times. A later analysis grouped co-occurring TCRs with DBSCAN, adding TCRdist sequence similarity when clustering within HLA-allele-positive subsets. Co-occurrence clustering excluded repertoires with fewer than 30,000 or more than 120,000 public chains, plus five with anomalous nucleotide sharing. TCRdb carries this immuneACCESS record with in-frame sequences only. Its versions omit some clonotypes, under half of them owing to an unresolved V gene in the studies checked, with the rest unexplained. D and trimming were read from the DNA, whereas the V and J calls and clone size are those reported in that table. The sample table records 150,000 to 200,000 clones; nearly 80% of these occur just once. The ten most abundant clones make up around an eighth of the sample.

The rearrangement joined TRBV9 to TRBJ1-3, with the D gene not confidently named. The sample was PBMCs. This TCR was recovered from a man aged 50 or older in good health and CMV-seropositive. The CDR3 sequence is CASSVSGVLGGNTIYF. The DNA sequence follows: TGTGCCAGCAGCGTCAGCGGGGTGTTGGGGGGAAACACCATATATTTT. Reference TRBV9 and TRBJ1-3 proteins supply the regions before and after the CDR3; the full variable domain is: DSGVTQTPKHLITATGQRVTLRCSPRSGDLSVYWYQQSLDQGLQFLIQYYNGEERAKGNILERFSAQQFPDLHSELNLSSLELGDSALYFCASSVSGVLGGNTIYFGEGSWLTVV.